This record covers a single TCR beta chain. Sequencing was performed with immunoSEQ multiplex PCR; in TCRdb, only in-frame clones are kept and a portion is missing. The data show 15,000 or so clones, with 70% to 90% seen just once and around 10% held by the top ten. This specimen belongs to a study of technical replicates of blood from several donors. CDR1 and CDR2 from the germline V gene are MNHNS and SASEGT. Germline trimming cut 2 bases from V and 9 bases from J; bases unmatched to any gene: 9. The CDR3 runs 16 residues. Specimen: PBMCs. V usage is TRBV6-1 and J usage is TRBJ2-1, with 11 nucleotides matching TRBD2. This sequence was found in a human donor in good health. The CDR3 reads CASSEPSSGRPAEQFF. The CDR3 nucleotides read TGTGCCAGCAGTGAACCTTCTAGCGGGAGGCCCGCTGAGCAGTTCTTC.